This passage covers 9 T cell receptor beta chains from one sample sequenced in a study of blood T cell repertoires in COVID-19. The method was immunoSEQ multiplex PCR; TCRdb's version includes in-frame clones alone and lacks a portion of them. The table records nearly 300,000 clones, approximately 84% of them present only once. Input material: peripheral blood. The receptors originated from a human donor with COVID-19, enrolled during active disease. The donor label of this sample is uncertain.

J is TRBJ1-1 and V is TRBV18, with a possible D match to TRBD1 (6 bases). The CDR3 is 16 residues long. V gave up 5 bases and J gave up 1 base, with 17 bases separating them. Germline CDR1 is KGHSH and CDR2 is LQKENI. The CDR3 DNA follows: TGTGCCAGCTCAAGAACAGGGCGGGAGGGGAACACTGAAGCTTTCTTT. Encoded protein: CASSRTGREGNTEAFF. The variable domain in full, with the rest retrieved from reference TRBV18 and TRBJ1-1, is NAGVMQNPRHLVRRRGQEARLRCSPMKGHSHVYWYRQLPEEGLKFMVYLQKENIIDESGMPKERFSAEFPKEGPSILRIQQVVRGDSAAYFCASSRTGREGNTEAFFGQGTRLTVV.

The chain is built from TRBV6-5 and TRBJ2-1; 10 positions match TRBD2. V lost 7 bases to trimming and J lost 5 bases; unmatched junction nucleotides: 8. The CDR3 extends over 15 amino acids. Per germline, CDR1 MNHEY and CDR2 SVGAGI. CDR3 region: CASIRSGRGDNEQFF. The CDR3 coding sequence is TGTGCCAGCATTAGAAGCGGGAGGGGAGACAATGAGCAGTTCTTC.

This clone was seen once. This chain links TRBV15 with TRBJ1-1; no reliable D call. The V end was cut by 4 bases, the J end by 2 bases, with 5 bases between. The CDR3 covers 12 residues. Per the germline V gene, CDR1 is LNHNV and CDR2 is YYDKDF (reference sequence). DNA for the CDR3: TGTGCCACCAGCACCGTTAACACTGAAGCTTTCTTT. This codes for CATSTVNTEAFF. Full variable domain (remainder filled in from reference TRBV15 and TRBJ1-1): DAMVIQNPRYQVTQFGKPVTLSCSQTLNHNVMYWYQQKSSQAPKLLFHYYDKDFNNEADTPDNFQSRRPNTSFCFLDIRSPGLGDTAMYLCATSTVNTEAFFGQGTRLTVV.

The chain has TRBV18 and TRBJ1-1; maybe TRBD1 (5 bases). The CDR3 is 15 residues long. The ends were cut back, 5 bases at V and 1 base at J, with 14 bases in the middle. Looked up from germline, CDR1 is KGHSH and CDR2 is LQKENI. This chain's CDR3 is CASSATDRGNTEAFF. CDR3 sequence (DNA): TGTGCCAGCTCAGCGACAGACCGAGGGAACACTGAAGCTTTCTTT.

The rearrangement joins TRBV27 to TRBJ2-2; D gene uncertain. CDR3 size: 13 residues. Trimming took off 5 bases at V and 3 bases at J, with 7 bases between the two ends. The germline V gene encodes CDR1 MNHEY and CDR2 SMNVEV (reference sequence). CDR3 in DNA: TGTGCCAGCAGTAAACAGCACACCGGGGAGCTGTTTTTT. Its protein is CASSKQHTGELFF.

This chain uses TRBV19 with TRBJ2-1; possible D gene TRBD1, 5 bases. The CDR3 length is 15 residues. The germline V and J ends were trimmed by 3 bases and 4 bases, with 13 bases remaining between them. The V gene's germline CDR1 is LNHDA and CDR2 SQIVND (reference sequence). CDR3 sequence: CASSIQSGLYNEQFF. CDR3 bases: TGTGCCAGTAGTATTCAGTCAGGGCTATACAATGAGCAGTTCTTC.

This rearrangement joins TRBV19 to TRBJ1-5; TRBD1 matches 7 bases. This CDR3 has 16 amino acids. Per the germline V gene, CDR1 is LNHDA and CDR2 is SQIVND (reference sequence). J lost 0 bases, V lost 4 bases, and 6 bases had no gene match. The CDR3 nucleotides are TGTGCCAGTAGTAAGGTACAGGGGTCTAGCAATCAGCCCCAGCATTTT. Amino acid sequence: CASSKVQGSSNQPQHF.

The CDR3 bases are TGTGCCAGCAGGGACAGGGGCTATCAGCCCCAGCATTTT. This encodes CASRDRGYQPQHF. The rearrangement uses TRBV2 and TRBJ1-5; 9 bases map to TRBD1. V was pared by 6 bases and J by 5 bases, with 2 bases of the junction left unmatched. Per the germline V gene, CDR1 is SNHLY and CDR2 is FYNNEI. CDR3 length: 13 residues.

CDR3 sequence: CACARAATGELFF. DNA of the CDR3: TGTGCCTGCGCCAGGGCGGCCACCGGGGAGCTGTTTTTT. The gene calls are TRBV28 and TRBJ2-2; D may be TRBD1 (5 bases). The germline V gene has CDR1 MDHEN and CDR2 SYDVKM. CDR3 length: 13 residues. V was shortened by 11 bases and J by 4 bases, with 14 bases between the two germline ends.